Sequencing of this T cell receptor (beta chain) was carried out in a study of cytomegalovirus exposure and HLA in healthy donors. Of note for this clone: Antigen: not known.

PCR was performed using 60 Vbeta and 13 Jbeta primers. Repertoires were generated with immunoSEQ multiplex PCR, while TCRdb's copy carries only in-frame clones and drops some. The sample includes roughly 110,000 clones, approximately 81% of them seen just once. Losses at the gene ends were 10 bases for V and 5 bases for J; bases not matched to a gene: 9. Germline assignment: CDR1 MGHDK and CDR2 SYGVNS. This CDR3 is 13 amino acids long. Regarding the study as a whole: Some TCR beta chains (164 of them) were listed as cytomegalovirus-associated.

The sequenced sample consisted of PBMCs. This TCR was sampled from a woman younger than 35 in good health and CMV-seropositive. V gene TRBV25-1 combines with J gene TRBJ1-2, with 8 nucleotides matching TRBD1. CDR3 amino acids: CAIPWTGSYGYTF. CDR3 DNA sequence: TGTGCCATCCCTTGGACAGGGAGTTATGGCTACACCTTC.